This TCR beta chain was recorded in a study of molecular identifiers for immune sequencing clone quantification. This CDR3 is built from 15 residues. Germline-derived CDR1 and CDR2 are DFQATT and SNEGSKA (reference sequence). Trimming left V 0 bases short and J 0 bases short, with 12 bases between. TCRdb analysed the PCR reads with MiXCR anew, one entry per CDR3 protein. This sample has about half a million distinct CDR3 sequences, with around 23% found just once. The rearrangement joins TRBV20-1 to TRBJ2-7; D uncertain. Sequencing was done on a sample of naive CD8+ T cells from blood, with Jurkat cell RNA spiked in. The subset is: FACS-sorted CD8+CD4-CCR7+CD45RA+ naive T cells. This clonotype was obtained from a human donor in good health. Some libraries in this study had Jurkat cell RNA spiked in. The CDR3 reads CSARDFQNPSYEQYF. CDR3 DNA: TGCAGTGCTAGAGATTTCCAGAACCCCTCCTACGAGCAGTACTTC.